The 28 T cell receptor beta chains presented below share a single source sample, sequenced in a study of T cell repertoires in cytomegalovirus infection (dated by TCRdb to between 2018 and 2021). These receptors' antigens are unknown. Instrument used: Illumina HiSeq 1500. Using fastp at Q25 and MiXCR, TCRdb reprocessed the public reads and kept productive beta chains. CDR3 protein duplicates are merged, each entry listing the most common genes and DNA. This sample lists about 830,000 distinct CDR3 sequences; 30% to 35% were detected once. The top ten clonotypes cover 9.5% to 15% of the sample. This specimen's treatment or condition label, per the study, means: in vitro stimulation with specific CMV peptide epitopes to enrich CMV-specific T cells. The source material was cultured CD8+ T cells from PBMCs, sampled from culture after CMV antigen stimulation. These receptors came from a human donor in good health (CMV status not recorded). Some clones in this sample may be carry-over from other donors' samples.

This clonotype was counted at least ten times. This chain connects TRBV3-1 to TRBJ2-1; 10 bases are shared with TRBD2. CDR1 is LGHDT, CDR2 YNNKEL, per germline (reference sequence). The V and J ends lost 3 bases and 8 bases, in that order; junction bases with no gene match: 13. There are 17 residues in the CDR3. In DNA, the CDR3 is TGTGCCAGCAGCCAGGTCACAGCGGGGGGGTCCTTATATGAGCAGTTCTTC. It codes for CASSQVTAGGSLYEQFF.

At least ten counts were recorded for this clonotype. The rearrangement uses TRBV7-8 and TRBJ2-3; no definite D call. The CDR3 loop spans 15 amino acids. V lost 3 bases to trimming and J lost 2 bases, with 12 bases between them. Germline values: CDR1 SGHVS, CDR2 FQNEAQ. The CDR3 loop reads CASSLVRATTDTQYF. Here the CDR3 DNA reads TGTGCCAGCAGCTTGGTAAGGGCAACCACAGATACGCAGTATTTT.

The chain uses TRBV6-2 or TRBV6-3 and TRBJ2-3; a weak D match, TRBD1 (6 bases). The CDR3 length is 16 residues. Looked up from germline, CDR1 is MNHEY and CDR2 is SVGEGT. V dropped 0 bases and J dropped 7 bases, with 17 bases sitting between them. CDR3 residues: CASSYSRDLGQNTQYF. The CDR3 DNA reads TGTGCCAGCAGTTACTCGAGAGACTTGGGACAAAATACGCAGTATTTT.

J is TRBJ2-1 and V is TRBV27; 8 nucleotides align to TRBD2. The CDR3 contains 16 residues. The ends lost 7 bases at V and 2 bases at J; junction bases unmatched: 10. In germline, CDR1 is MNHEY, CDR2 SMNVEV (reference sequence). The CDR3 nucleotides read TGTGCCAGCAACAAGCACGGGGGGGCAACCTACAATGAGCAGTTCTTC. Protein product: CASNKHGGATYNEQFF.

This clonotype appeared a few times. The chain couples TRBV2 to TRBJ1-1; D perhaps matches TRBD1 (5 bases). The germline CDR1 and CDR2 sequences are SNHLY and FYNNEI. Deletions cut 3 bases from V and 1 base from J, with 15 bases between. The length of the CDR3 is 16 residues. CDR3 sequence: CASSEFLYGANTEAFF. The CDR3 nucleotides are TGTGCCAGCAGTGAGTTTCTTTATGGGGCGAACACTGAAGCTTTCTTT.

CDR3 coding DNA: TGTGCCATCAGTACTCCTAACAGGGAACGCACTGAAGCTTTCTTT. Translated: CAISTPNRERTEAFF. The chain recombines TRBV10-3 with TRBJ1-1, with D possibly matching TRBD1 (6 bases). The V gene lost 5 bases and the J gene lost 4 bases, with 17 bases spanning the gap. The CDR3 runs to 15 residues. From germline, CDR1 is ENHRY and CDR2 SYGVKD.

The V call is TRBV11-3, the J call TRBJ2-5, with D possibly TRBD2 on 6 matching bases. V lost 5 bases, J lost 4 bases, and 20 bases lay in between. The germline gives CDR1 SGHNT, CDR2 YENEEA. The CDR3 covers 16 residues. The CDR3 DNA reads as TGTGCCAGCAGCCCCCCCGGGGGAGCGGCGGGAGAGACCCAGTACTTC. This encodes CASSPPGGAAGETQYF.

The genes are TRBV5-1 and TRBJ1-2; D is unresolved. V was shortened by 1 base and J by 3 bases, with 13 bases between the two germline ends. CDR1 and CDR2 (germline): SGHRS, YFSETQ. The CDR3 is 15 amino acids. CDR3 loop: CASSLMNVLDYGYTF. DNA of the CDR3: TGCGCCAGCAGCTTGATGAATGTCCTTGACTATGGCTACACCTTC.

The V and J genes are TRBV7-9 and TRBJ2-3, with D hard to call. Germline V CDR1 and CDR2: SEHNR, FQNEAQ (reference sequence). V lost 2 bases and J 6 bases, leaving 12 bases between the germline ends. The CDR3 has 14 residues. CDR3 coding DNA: TGTGCCAGCAGCTTAAAACTCTCGGATGATACGCAGTATTTT. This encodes CASSLKLSDDTQYF.

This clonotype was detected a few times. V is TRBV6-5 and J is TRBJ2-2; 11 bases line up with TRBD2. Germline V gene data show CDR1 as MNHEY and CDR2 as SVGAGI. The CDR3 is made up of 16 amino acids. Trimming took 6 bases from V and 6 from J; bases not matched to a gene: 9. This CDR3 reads CASSHSGGATPGELFF. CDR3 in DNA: TGTGCCAGCAGCCATAGCGGGGGGGCTACCCCCGGGGAGCTGTTTTTT.

CDR3 nucleotides: TGTGCCAGCAGTTCTAACCCCTTAGCCGAGCAGTACTTC. It codes for CASSSNPLAEQYF. This chain joins TRBV6-8 and TRBJ2-7; D remains unclear. Germline V gives CDR1 MNHGY, CDR2 SAAAGT. V gave up 4 bases and J gave up 6 bases, with 13 bases separating them. The CDR3 is made up of 13 amino acids.

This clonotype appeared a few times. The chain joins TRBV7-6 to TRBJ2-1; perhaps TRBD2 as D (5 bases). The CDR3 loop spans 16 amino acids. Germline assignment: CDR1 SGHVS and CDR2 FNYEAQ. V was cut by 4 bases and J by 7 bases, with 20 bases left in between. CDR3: CASSYTPGFEANEQFF. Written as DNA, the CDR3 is TGTGCCAGCAGCTACACTCCGGGATTCGAGGCAAATGAGCAGTTCTTC.

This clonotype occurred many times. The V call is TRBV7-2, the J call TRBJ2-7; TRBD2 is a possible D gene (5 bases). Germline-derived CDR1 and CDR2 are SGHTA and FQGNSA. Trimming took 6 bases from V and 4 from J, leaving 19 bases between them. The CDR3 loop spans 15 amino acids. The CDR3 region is CASSEIGEFSYEQYV. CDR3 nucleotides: TGTGCCAGCAGTGAGATCGGGGAATTTAGTTACGAGCAGTACGTC.

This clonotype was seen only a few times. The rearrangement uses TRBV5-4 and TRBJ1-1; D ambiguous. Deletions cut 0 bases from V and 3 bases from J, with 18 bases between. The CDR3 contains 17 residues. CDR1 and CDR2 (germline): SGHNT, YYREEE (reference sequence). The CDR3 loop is CASSLAGSPLSDTEAFF. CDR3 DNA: TGTGCCAGCAGCTTGGCCGGGAGTCCCCTATCGGACACTGAAGCTTTCTTT.

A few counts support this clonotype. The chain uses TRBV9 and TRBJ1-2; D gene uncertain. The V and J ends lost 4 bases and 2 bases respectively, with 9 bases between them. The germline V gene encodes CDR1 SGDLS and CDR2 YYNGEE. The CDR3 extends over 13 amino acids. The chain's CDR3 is CASSLHINYGYTF. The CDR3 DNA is TGTGCCAGCAGCCTCCACATAAACTATGGCTACACCTTC.

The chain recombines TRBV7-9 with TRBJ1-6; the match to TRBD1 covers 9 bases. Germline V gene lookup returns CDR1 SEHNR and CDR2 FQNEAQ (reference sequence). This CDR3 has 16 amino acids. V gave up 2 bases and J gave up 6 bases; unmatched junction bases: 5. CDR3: CASSLPGQGFNSPLHF. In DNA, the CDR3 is TGTGCCAGCAGCTTACCGGGACAGGGCTTTAATTCACCCCTCCACTTT.

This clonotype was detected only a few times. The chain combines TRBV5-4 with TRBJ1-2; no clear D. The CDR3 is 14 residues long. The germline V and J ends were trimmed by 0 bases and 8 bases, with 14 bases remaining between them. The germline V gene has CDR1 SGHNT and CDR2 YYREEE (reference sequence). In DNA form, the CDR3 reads TGTGCCAGCAGCTTGGGAGGCGCCAACTCAGGCTACACCTTC. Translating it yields CASSLGGANSGYTF.

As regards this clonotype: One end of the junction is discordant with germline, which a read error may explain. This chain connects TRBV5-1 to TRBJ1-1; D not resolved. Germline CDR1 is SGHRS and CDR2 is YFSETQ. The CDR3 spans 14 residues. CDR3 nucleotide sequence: TGCGCCAGCGGCTTGGAACAGACTGACACTGAAGCTTTCTTT. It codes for CASGLEQTDTEAFF.

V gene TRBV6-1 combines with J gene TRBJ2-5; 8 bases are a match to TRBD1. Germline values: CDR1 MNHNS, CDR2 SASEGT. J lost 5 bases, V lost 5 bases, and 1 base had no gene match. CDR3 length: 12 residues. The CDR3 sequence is CASSWDRETQYF. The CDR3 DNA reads TGTGCCAGCAGTTGGGACAGGGAGACCCAGTACTTC.

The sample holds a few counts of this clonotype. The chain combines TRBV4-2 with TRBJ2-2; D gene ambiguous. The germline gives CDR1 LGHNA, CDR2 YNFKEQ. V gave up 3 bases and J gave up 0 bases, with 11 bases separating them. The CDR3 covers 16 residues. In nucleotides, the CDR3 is TGTGCCAGCAGCCAGATGACCGGCTCGAACACCGGGGAGCTGTTTTTT. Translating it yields CASSQMTGSNTGELFF.

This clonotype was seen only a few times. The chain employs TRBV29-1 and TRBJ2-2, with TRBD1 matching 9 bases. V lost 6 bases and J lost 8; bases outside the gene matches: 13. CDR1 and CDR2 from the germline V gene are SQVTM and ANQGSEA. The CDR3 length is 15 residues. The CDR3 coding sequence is TGCAGCGTCCCCTTAATACAGGGGGCAGCTGGGGAGCTGTTTTTT. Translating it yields CSVPLIQGAAGELFF.

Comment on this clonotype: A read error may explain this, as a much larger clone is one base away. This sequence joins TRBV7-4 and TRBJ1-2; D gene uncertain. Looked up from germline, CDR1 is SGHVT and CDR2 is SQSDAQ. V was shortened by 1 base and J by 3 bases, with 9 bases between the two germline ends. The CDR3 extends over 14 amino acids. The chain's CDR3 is CASSLDGEHYGYTF. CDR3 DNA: TGTGCCAGCAGCTTAGACGGGGAGCACTATGGCTACACCTTC.

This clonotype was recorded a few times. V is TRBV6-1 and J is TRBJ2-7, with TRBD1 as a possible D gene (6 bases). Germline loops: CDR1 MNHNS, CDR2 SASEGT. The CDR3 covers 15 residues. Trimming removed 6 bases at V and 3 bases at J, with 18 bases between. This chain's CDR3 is CASSGLDSAYYEQYV. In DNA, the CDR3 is TGTGCCAGCAGCGGATTGGACAGCGCTTACTACGAGCAGTACGTC.

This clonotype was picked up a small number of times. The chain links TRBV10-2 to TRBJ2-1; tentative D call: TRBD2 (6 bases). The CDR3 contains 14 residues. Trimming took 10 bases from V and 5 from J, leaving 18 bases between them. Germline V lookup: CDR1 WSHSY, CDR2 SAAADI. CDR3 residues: CAMGFSGPDNEQFF. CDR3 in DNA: TGCGCCATGGGATTCAGCGGGCCCGACAATGAGCAGTTCTTC.

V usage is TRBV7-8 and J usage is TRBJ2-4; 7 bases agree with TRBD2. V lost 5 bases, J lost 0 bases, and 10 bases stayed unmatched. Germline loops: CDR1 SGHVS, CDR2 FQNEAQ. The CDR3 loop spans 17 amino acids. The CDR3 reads CASSPPTSGKAKNIQYF. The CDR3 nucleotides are TGTGCCAGCAGCCCCCCGACGAGCGGGAAAGCCAAAAACATTCAGTACTTC. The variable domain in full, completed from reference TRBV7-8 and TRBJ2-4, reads GAGVSQSPRYKVAKRGQDVALRCDPISGHVSLFWYQQALGQGPEFLTYFQNEAQLDKSGLPSDRFFAERPEGSVSTLKIQRTQQEDSAVYLCASSPPTSGKAKNIQYFGAGTRLSVL.

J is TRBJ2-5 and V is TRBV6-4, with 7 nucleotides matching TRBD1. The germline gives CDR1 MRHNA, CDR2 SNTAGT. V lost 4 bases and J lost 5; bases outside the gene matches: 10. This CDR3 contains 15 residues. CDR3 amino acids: CASSVTGDGQETQYF. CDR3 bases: TGTGCCAGCAGTGTTACAGGGGACGGGCAGGAGACCCAGTACTTC.

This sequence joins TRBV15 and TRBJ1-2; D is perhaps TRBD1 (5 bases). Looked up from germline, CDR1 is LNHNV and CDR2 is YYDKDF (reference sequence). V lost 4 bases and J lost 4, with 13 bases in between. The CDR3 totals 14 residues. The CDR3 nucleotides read TGTGCCACCAGCACCGGGGAGGGGATCTATGGCTACACCTTC. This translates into CATSTGEGIYGYTF.

CDR3 nucleotides: TGTGCCAGCAGTGAATCGGACAGGAAAAACATTCAGTACTTC. Amino acid sequence: CASSESDRKNIQYF. V is TRBV2 and J is TRBJ2-4, with 7 bases matching TRBD1. The CDR3 covers 14 residues. The V gene's germline CDR1 is SNHLY and CDR2 FYNNEI. With V trimmed by 2 bases and J by 4 bases, 2 bases remained unmatched.